The present TCR beta chain was sequenced within a study of shared clonotypes between healthy human individuals. Positively selected for CCR7, the CD45RO-negative cells used as naive CD8 cells excluded terminally differentiated effector memory CD45RA+ cells. The assay was immunoSEQ multiplex PCR, and TCRdb's table has in-frame clones only and misses some. The sample has about 580,000 clones; 95% to 98% are singletons. J was trimmed by 3 bases and V by 2 bases; bases with no gene match: 9. This CDR3 is built from 18 residues. CDR1 and CDR2 (germline): LGHNA, YNFKEQ. The chain recombines TRBV4-2 with TRBJ2-7; 14 bases map to TRBD2. Sequencing was done on a sample of naive CD8+ T cells sorted from blood. The source is a man aged 25-45 years in good health. CDR3 in amino acids: CASSQPGTSGSENYEQYF. CDR3 DNA: TGTGCCAGCAGCCAACCCGGGACTAGCGGGAGCGAGAACTACGAGCAGTACTTC.